A single sample gave rise to the 27 T cell receptor beta chains below, sequenced in a study of PD-L1 blockade in urothelial cancer. Time point indicated: peripheral blood 6 weeks after treatment start. Only in-frame clones appear in the TCRdb table, and some are missing; sequencing was by immunoSEQ multiplex PCR. The sample shows 29,000 or so clones, 75% to 85% of them seen only once. The source material was PBMCs, sampled around atezolizumab (anti-PD-L1) treatment. These receptors came from a man aged 65 to 79 with urothelial cancer.

This chain links TRBV29-1 with TRBJ2-3, with 8 nucleotides matching TRBD1. This CDR3 is built from 11 residues. Trimming took 4 bases from V and 6 from J; bases not matched to a gene: 0. The germline gives CDR1 SQVTM, CDR2 ANQGSEA. CDR3: CSVGDRDTQYF. In nucleotides, the CDR3 is TGCAGCGTTGGGGACAGGGATACGCAGTATTTT.

This rearrangement joins TRBV18 to TRBJ2-5, with D possibly being TRBD2 (7 bases). CDR3 length equals 16 residues. Trimming removed 0 bases from V and 5 bases from J, with 16 bases in between. Germline V gene lookup returns CDR1 KGHSH and CDR2 LQKENI. In nucleotides, the CDR3 is TGTGCCAGCTCACCACCATTCGGAGCGGGACATGAGACCCAGTACTTC. Amino acid sequence: CASSPPFGAGHETQYF. Full variable domain (remainder filled in from reference TRBV18 and TRBJ2-5): NAGVMQNPRHLVRRRGQEARLRCSPMKGHSHVYWYRQLPEEGLKFMVYLQKENIIDESGMPKERFSAEFPKEGPSILRIQQVVRGDSAAYFCASSPPFGAGHETQYFGPGTRLLVL.

The rearrangement uses TRBV6-1 and TRBJ2-3, with TRBD1 identical over 7 bases. Germline assignment: CDR1 MNHNS and CDR2 SASEGT. Germline trimming cut 4 bases from V and 6 bases from J; bases unmatched to any gene: 4. CDR3 length: 13 residues. CDR3 region: CASSGQGFDTQYF. CDR3 DNA: TGTGCCAGCAGTGGACAGGGATTCGATACGCAGTATTTT.

The count of this clone is one. V gene TRBV2 combines with J gene TRBJ2-2; perhaps TRBD2 as D (5 bases). Trimming cost V 6 bases and J 4 bases, with 9 bases left between them. The CDR3 has 13 residues. Germline V gene data show CDR1 as SNHLY and CDR2 as FYNNEI. DNA for the CDR3: TGTGCCAGCAGCGGGATCCTCACCGGGGAGCTGTTTTTT. This codes for CASSGILTGELFF.

The chain carries TRBV5-4 and TRBJ2-7; 10 positions match TRBD2. V lost 0 bases to trimming and J lost 5 bases; unmatched junction nucleotides: 5. Germline CDR1 and CDR2: SGHNT and YYREEE (reference sequence). The CDR3 is made up of 15 amino acids. The CDR3 DNA is TGTGCCAGCAGCTTGGGGCTAGCGGGGGTAGACGAGCAGTACTTC. The encoded protein is CASSLGLAGVDEQYF.

CDR3 loop: CASSLAAGQGKRVDTGELFF. The CDR3 DNA reads TGCGCCAGCAGCTTGGCCGCCGGACAGGGCAAGAGGGTCGACACCGGGGAGCTGTTTTTT. This chain links TRBV5-1 with TRBJ2-2; the match to TRBD1 covers 8 bases. Germline V gives CDR1 SGHRS, CDR2 YFSETQ. The J segment lost 3 bases and the V segment lost 0 bases, leaving 16 bases of the junction unmatched. There are 20 residues in the CDR3.

In its sample, this clone was seen once. The chain uses TRBV11-3 and TRBJ2-5; a possible D gene is TRBD2 (7 bases). Trimming stripped 5 bases from V and 3 bases from J, with 13 bases between. Germline values: CDR1 SGHNT, CDR2 YENEEA. The CDR3 is 14 residues long. As DNA, the CDR3 is TGTGCCAGCAGCCAAGGGGGGGGCAAAGAGACCCAGTACTTC. Translated, it gives CASSQGGGKETQYF.

This clone was recorded a few times. This sequence joins TRBV19 and TRBJ2-7, with D perhaps matching TRBD1 (5 bases). This CDR3 has 13 amino acids. Trimming pared 5 bases from V and 4 bases from J, leaving 12 bases between. Germline V gene sequence: CDR1 LNHDA, CDR2 SQIVND (reference sequence). The CDR3 region is CASSAGKVYEQYF. The CDR3 nucleotides are TGTGCCAGTAGTGCAGGGAAAGTTTACGAGCAGTACTTC.

V gene TRBV4-2 combines with J gene TRBJ2-6; 8 bases match TRBD2. The CDR3 is 21 residues long. CDR1 is LGHNA and CDR2 is YNFKEQ in the germline V gene. V lost 4 bases to trimming and J lost 0 bases; unmatched junction nucleotides: 17. The CDR3, as DNA: TGTGCCAGCAGCCCCCAGGGGAGCGGACTAGCTCTCCTCTCTGGGGCCAACGTCCTGACTTTC. Its translation is CASSPQGSGLALLSGANVLTF.

There are a few counts of this clone. J is TRBJ2-2 and V is TRBV27; TRBD2 matches 8 bases. In germline, CDR1 is MNHEY, CDR2 SMNVEV (reference sequence). The CDR3 spans 16 residues. J gave up 6 bases and V 4 bases, and 10 bases lay outside the gene matches. The CDR3 reads CASSWGLGLAPGELFF. CDR3 DNA: TGTGCCAGCAGTTGGGGCTTAGGACTAGCCCCCGGGGAGCTGTTTTTT.

The chain couples TRBV5-4 to TRBJ1-1; 7 nucleotides match TRBD1. V was pared by 0 bases and J by 3 bases, with 5 bases of the junction left unmatched. CDR1 and CDR2 (germline): SGHNT, YYREEE (reference sequence). This CDR3 region has 15 residues. CDR3 region: CASSLEQGRHTEAFF. CDR3 nucleotides: TGTGCCAGCAGCTTGGAACAGGGGAGGCACACTGAAGCTTTCTTT.

The rearrangement links TRBV5-1 to TRBJ2-5; a weak D match, TRBD2 (6 bases). The germline V gene encodes CDR1 SGHRS and CDR2 YFSETQ. This CDR3 has 14 amino acids. V was cut by 3 bases and J by 4 bases, with 13 bases left in between. The CDR3 loop reads CASSSQSGVETQYF. The CDR3, as DNA: TGCGCCAGCAGCTCCCAATCGGGGGTAGAGACCCAGTACTTC.

J is TRBJ2-3 and V is TRBV9; 7 bases align to TRBD1. Per the germline V gene, CDR1 is SGDLS and CDR2 is YYNGEE. V trimming: 4 bases; J trimming: 3 bases; junction bases outside the gene matches: 11. This CDR3 has 16 residues. The CDR3 here is CASSIAGTASTDTQYF. CDR3 nucleotides: TGTGCCAGCAGCATAGCCGGGACAGCCTCGACAGATACGCAGTATTTT.

The chain is built from TRBV4-3 and TRBJ1-1; 8 bases align to TRBD1. Unmatched junction bases numbered 9, after V lost 4 bases and J lost 5 bases. The CDR3 runs 15 residues. The V gene's germline CDR1 is LGHNA and CDR2 YSLEER. The CDR3, as DNA: TGCGCCAGCAGCCCATTTGCCAGGGGGCAGACTGAAGCTTTCTTT. Translating it yields CASSPFARGQTEAFF.

The chain links TRBV5-6 to TRBJ2-7; D might be TRBD1 (6 bases). The CDR3 is made up of 12 amino acids. Germline values: CDR1 SGHDT, CDR2 YYEEEE. V was shortened by 2 bases and J by 3 bases, with 6 bases between the two germline ends. The DNA for the CDR3 is TGTGCCAGCAGCTTACAGGGCTACGAGCAGTACTTC. Translated: CASSLQGYEQYF.

In its sample, this clone was seen once. The chain joins TRBV7-2 to TRBJ2-3, with 7 positions matching TRBD2. The germline V gene encodes CDR1 SGHTA and CDR2 FQGNSA. This CDR3 spans 16 amino acids. V shed 5 bases and J 1 base; nucleotides not matched to a gene: 9. As DNA, the CDR3 is TGTGCCAGCAGCCCAGGTACCCGGGGGGGCACAGATACGCAGTATTTT. Translated, it gives CASSPGTRGGTDTQYF.

This clone qualifies as medium-sized. The chain combines TRBV7-9 with TRBJ2-4; TRBD2 aligns across 16 bases. After removal of 4 bases from V and 3 bases from J, the junction contained 9 bases not matched to a gene. This CDR3 is 19 amino acids long. CDR1 and CDR2 (germline): SEHNR, FQNEAQ (reference sequence). This chain's CDR3 is CASSSGTSGGAFVKNIQYF. CDR3 DNA: TGTGCCAGCAGCTCGGGGACTAGCGGGGGGGCCTTTGTCAAAAACATTCAGTACTTC.

The chain links TRBV9 to TRBJ1-5; D ambiguous. CDR3 size: 14 residues. V lost 2 bases, J lost 7 bases, and 13 bases lay in between. Per the germline V gene, CDR1 is SGDLS and CDR2 is YYNGEE. DNA for the CDR3: TGTGCCAGCAGCGTGGGAATTGCGGGACAGCCCCAGCATTTT. Protein: CASSVGIAGQPQHF.

The chain is built from TRBV7-2 and TRBJ1-1; 7 positions match TRBD1. The germline CDR1 and CDR2 sequences are SGHTA and FQGNSA. The CDR3 consists of 12 residues. With V trimmed by 5 bases and J by 5 bases, 2 bases remained unmatched. The CDR3 sequence is CASSATGTEAFF. The CDR3 region has the DNA TGTGCCAGCAGCGCGACAGGGACTGAAGCTTTCTTT.

The count of this clone is one. The genes are TRBV29-1 and TRBJ2-7, with D maybe TRBD2 (5 bases). CDR3 size: 13 residues. Germline values: CDR1 SQVTM, CDR2 ANQGSEA. Trimming took off 8 bases at V and 5 bases at J, with 19 bases between the two ends. Here the CDR3 DNA reads TGCAGCTCTTCCCACGGGGTGGGCCACGAGCAGTACTTC. Encoded protein: CSSSHGVGHEQYF.

By share, this clone counts as medium-sized. CDR3 region: CASSLRQGDGYGYTF. The CDR3 nucleotides read TGCGCCAGCAGCCTTAGACAGGGGGATGGCTATGGCTACACCTTC. This chain uses TRBV4-1 with TRBJ1-2, with 9 bases aligning to TRBD1. The CDR3 runs 15 residues. The V and J ends lost 4 bases and 4 bases, in that order; junction bases with no gene match: 7. The germline V gene has CDR1 MGHRA and CDR2 YSYEKL.

This CDR3 reads CASSQGQGGSGLTDTQYF. The DNA of the CDR3 is TGCGCCAGCAGCCAGGGACAGGGGGGCTCAGGGCTCACAGATACGCAGTATTTT. V usage is TRBV5-1 and J usage is TRBJ2-3, with 11 bases that match TRBD1. CDR3 length: 18 residues. J lost 2 bases, V lost 4 bases, and 12 bases had no gene match. Looked up from germline, CDR1 is SGHRS and CDR2 is YFSETQ.

The CDR3: CASSQGSGANVLTF. CDR3 in DNA: TGTGCCAGTAGTCAGGGCTCTGGGGCCAACGTCCTGACTTTC. The chain links TRBV19 to TRBJ2-6; TRBD1 might be the D (5 bases). V was clipped by 5 bases and J by 0 bases, with 5 bases between them. The CDR3 totals 14 residues. Germline V gene lookup returns CDR1 LNHDA and CDR2 SQIVND (reference sequence).

The chain uses TRBV5-1 and TRBJ2-5; TRBD1 is a possible D gene (5 bases). In germline, CDR1 is SGHRS, CDR2 YFSETQ. The CDR3 spans 15 residues. Trimming took 1 base from V and 1 from J, leaving 11 bases between them. The CDR3 nucleotides are TGCGCCAGCAGCTTGAGGGGCCAGGGCCAAGAGACCCAGTACTTC. It encodes CASSLRGQGQETQYF.

The chain employs TRBV4-1 and TRBJ1-5; weak D call: TRBD1 (5 bases). Germline V lookup: CDR1 MGHRA, CDR2 YSYEKL. V was pared by 0 bases and J by 2 bases, with 5 bases between. This CDR3 is built from 14 residues. This CDR3 is CASSQDRGNQPQHF. CDR3 DNA sequence: TGCGCCAGCAGCCAAGACAGGGGCAATCAGCCCCAGCATTTT.

The chain joins TRBV7-2 to TRBJ2-5, with D uncertain. Germline V gives CDR1 SGHTA, CDR2 FQGNSA. V was shortened by 1 base and J by 5 bases, with 14 bases between the two germline ends. The CDR3 loop spans 15 amino acids. The CDR3 region has the DNA TGTGCCAGCAGCTTAGTTCAACACCCTCAGGAGACCCAGTACTTC. This translates into CASSLVQHPQETQYF. Looking up the rest from reference TRBV7-2 and TRBJ2-5 gives the full variable domain: GAGVSQSPSNKVTEKGKDVELRCDPISGHTALYWYRQSLGQGLEFLIYFQGNSAPDKSGLPSDRFSAERTGGSVSTLTIQRTQQEDSAVYLCASSLVQHPQETQYFGPGTRLLVL.

DNA of the CDR3: TGTGCCAGCAGCTTAGAGGAGGGCAGCTCGAACTCCTACGAGCAGTACTTC. It is translated as CASSLEEGSSNSYEQYF. The chain carries TRBV11-2 and TRBJ2-7; D is possibly TRBD2 (6 bases). The CDR3 totals 17 residues. V lost 0 bases, J lost 0 bases, and 15 bases lay in between. The germline V gene encodes CDR1 SGHAT and CDR2 FQNNGV.